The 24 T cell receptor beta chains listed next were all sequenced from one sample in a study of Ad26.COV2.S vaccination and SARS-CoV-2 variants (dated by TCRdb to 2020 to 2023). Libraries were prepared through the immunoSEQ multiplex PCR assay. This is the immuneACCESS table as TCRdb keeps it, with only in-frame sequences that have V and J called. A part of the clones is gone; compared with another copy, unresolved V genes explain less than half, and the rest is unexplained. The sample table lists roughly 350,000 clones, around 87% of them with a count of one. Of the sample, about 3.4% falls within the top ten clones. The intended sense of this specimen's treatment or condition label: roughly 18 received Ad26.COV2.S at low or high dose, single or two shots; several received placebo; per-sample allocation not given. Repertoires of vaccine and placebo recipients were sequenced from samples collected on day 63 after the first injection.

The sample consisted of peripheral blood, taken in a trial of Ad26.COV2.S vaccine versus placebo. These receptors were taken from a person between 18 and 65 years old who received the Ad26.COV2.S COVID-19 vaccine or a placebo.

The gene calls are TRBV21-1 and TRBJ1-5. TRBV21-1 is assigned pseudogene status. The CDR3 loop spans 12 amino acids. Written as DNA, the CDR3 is TGTGCCAGCAGCAATGAGCATCAGCCCCAGCATTTT. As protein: CASSNEHQPQHF.

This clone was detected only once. CDR3 coding DNA: TGCGCCAGCAGCCAAGACGGGCAGGGGTTAGGCTACGAGCAGTACTTC. Protein product: CASSQDGQGLGYEQYF. The chain couples TRBV4-3 to TRBJ2-7, with D possibly matching TRBD1 (6 bases). V was shortened by 0 bases and J by 3 bases, with 15 bases between the two germline ends. This CDR3 has 16 amino acids. Germline V gene sequence: CDR1 LGHNA, CDR2 YSLEER.

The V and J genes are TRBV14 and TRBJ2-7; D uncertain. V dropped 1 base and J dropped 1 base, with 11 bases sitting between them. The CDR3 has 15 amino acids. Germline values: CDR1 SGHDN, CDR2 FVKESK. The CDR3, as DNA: TGTGCCAGCAGCCAAGTCGGTCAGAGATCCTACGAGCAGTACTTC. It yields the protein CASSQVGQRSYEQYF.

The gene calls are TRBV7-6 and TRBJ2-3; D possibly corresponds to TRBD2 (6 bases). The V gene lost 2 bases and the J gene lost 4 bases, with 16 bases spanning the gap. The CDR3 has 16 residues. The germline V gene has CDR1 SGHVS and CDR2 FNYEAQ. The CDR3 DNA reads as TGTGCCAGCAGCTTACCCGGGGGTGGATTCGCAGATACGCAGTATTTT. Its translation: CASSLPGGGFADTQYF. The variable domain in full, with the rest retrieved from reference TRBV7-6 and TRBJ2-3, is GAGVSQSPRYKVTKRGQDVALRCDPISGHVSLYWYRQALGQGPEFLTYFNYEAQQDKSGLPNDRFSAERPEGSISTLTIQRTEQRDSAMYRCASSLPGGGFADTQYFGPGTRLTVL.

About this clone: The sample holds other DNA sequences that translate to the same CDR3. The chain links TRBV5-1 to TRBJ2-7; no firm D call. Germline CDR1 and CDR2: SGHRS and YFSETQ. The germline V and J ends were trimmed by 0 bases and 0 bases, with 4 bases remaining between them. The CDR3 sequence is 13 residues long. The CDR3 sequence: CASSLGSSYEQYF. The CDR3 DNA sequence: TGCGCCAGCAGCTTGGGGAGCTCCTACGAGCAGTACTTC.

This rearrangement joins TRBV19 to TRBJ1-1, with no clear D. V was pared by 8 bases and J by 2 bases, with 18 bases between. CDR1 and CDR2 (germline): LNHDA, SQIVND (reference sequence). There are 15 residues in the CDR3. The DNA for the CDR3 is TGTGCCAGTGGTAGTATATCGCTACTAAACACTGAAGCTTTCTTT. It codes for CASGSISLLNTEAFF. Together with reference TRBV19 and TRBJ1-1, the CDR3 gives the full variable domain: DGGITQSPKYLFRKEGQNVTLSCEQNLNHDAMYWYRQDPGQGLRLIYYSQIVNDFQKGDIAEGYSVSREKKESFPLTVTSAQKNPTAFYLCASGSISLLNTEAFFGQGTRLTVV.

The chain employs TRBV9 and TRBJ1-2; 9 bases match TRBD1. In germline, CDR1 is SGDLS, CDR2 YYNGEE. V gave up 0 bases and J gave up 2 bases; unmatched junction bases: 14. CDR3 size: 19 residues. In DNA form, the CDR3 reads TGTGCCAGCAGCGTAGCTACGGATACAGGGGGCCAGGAGAACTATGGCTACACCTTC. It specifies CASSVATDTGGQENYGYTF.

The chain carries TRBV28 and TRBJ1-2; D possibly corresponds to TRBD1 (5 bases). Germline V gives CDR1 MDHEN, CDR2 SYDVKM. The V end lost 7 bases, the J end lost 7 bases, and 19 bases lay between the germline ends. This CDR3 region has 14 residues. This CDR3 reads CASTPLVGAGGYTF. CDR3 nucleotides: TGTGCCAGCACCCCACTGGTAGGGGCTGGTGGCTACACCTTC.

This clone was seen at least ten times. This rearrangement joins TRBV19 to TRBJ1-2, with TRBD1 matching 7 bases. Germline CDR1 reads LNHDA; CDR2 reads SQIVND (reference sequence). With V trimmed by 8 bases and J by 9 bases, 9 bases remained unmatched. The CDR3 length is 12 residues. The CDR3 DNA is TGTGCCAGTCAAATTTCGACAGGGCGCTACACCTTC. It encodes CASQISTGRYTF.

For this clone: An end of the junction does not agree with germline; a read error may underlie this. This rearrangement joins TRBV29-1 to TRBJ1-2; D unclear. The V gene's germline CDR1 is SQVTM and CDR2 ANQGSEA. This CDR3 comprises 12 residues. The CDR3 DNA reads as TGCAGCGTTGAAGGCTCAGGCTATGGGTACACCTTC. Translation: CSVEGSGYGYTF.

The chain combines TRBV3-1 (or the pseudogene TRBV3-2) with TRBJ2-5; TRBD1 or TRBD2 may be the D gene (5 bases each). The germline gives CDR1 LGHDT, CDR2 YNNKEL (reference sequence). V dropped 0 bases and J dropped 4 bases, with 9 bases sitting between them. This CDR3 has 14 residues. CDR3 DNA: TGTGCCAGCAGCCAAGAGGACGGGACAGAGACCCAGTACTTC. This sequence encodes CASSQEDGTETQYF.

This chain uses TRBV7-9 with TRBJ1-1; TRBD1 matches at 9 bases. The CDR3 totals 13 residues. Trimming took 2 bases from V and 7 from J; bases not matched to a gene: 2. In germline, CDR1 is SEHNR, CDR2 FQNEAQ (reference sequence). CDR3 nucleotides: TGTGCCAGCAGCTTAACAGGGGGCGGTGAAGCTTTCTTT. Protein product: CASSLTGGGEAFF.

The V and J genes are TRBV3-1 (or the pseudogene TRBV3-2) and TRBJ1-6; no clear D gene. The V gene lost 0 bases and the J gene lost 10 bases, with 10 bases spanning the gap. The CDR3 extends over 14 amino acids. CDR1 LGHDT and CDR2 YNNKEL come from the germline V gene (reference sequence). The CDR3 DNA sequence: TGTGCCAGCAGCCAAGACATGGGTTACTCACCCCTCCACTTT. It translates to CASSQDMGYSPLHF.

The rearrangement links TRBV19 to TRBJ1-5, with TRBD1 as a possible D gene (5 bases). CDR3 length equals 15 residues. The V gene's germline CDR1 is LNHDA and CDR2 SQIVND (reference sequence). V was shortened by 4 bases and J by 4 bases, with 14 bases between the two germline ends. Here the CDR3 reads CASSTGQGRNQPQHF. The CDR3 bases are TGTGCCAGTAGTACCGGCCAGGGTCGAAATCAGCCCCAGCATTTT. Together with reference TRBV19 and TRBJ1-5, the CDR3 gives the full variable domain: DGGITQSPKYLFRKEGQNVTLSCEQNLNHDAMYWYRQDPGQGLRLIYYSQIVNDFQKGDIAEGYSVSREKKESFPLTVTSAQKNPTAFYLCASSTGQGRNQPQHFGDGTRLSIL.

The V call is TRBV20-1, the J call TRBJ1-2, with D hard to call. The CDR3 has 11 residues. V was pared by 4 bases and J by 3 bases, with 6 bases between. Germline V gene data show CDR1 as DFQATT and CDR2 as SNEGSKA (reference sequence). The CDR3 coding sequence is TGCAGTGCTACGGGGTACTATGGCTACACCTTC. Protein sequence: CSATGYYGYTF.

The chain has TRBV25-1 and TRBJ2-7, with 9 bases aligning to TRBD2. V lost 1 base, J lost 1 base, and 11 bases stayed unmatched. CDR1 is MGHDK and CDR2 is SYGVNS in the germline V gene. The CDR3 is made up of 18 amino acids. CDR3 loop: CASSEFAGGPSGSYEQYF. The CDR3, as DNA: TGTGCCAGCAGTGAATTTGCGGGGGGGCCATCAGGATCCTACGAGCAGTACTTC.

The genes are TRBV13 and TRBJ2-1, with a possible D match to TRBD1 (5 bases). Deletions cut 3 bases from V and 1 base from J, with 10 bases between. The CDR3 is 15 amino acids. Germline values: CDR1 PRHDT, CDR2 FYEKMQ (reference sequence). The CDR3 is CASSFARASYNEQFF. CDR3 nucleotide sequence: TGTGCCAGCAGCTTTGCCAGGGCGTCCTACAATGAGCAGTTCTTC.

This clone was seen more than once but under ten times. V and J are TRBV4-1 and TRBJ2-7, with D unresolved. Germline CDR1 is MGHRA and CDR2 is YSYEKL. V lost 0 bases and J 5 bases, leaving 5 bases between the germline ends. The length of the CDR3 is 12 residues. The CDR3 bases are TGCGCCAGCAGCCAAGAGGATCACGAGCAGTACTTC. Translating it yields CASSQEDHEQYF.

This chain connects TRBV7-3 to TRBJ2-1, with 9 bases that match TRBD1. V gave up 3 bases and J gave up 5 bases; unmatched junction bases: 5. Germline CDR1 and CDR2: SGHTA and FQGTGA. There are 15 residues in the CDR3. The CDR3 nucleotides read TGTGCCAGCAGCTTTACAGGGGGCTGGGACAATGAGCAGTTCTTC. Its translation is CASSFTGGWDNEQFF.

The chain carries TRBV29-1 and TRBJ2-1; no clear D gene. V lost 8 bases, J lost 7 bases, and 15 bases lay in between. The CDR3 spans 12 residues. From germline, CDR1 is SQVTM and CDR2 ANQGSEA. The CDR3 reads CSFQEILNEQFF. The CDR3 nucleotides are TGCAGCTTCCAAGAAATCCTTAATGAGCAGTTCTTC.

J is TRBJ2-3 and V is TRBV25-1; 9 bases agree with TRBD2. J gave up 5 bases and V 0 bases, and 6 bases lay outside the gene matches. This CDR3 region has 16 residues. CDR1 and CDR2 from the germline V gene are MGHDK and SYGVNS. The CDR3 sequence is CASSEYGGGAEDTQYF. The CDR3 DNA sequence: TGTGCCAGCAGTGAATACGGCGGGGGGGCTGAAGATACGCAGTATTTT. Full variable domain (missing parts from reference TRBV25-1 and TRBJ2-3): EADIYQTPRYLVIGTGKKITLECSQTMGHDKMYWYQQDPGMELHLIHYSYGVNSTEKGDLSSESTVSRIRTEHFPLTLESARPSHTSQYLCASSEYGGGAEDTQYFGPGTRLTVL.

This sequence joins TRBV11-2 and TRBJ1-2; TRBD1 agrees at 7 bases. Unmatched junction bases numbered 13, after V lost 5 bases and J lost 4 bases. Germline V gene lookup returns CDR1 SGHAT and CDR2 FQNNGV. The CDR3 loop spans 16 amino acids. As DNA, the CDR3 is TGTGCCAGCAGCGTGACGGGACAGAAGTTCGGCTATGGCTACACCTTC. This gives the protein CASSVTGQKFGYGYTF.

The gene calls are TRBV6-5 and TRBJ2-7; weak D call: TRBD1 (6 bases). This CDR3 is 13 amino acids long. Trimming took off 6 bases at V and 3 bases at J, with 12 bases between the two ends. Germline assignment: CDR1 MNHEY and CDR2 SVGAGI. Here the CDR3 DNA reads TGTGCCAGCAGCCAAACAGGGATCTACGAGCAGTACTTC. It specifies CASSQTGIYEQYF.

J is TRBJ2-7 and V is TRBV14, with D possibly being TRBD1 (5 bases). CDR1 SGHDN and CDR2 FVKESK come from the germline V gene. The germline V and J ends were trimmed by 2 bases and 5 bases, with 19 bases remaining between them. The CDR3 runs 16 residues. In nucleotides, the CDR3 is TGTGCCAGCAGCCAACAAACGGGCAGGGTGAGTGACGAGCAGTACTTC. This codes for CASSQQTGRVSDEQYF.